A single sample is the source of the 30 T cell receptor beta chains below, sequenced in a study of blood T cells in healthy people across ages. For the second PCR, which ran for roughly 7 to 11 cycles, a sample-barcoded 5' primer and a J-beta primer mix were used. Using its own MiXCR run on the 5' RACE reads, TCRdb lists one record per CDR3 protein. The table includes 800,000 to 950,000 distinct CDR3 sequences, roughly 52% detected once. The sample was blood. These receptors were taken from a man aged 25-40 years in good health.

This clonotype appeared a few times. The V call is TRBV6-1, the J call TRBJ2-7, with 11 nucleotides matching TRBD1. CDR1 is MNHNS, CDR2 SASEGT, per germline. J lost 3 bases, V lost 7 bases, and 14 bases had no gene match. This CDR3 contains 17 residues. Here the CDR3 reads CASIRAAGTGGYYEQYF. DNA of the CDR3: TGTGCCAGCATCAGGGCAGCCGGGACAGGGGGATACTACGAGCAGTACTTC.

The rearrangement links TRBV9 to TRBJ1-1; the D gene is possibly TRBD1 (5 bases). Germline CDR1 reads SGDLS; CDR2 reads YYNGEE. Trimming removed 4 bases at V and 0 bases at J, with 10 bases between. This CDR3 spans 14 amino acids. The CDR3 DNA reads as TGTGCCAGCAGCAGGGCAGGGATGAACACTGAAGCTTTCTTT. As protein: CASSRAGMNTEAFF.

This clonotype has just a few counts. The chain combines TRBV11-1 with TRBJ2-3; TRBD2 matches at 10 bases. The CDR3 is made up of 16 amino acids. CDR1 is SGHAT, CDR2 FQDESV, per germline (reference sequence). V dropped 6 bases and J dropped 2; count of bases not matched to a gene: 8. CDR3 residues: CASSLNSGGITDTQYF. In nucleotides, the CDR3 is TGTGCCAGCAGTCTGAATAGCGGGGGGATCACAGATACGCAGTATTTT.

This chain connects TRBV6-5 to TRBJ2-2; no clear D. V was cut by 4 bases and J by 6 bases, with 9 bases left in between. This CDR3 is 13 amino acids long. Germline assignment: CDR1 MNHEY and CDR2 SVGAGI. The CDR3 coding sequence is TGTGCCAGCAGTTTTGGGGTTGCCGGGGAGCTGTTTTTT. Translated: CASSFGVAGELFF.

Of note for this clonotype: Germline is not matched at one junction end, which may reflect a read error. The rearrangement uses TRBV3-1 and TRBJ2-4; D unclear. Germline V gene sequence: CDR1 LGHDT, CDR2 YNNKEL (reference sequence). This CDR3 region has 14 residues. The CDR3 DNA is TGTACCAGCAGCCAAGGGCAGACCAAAAACATTCAGTACTTC. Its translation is CTSSQGQTKNIQYF.

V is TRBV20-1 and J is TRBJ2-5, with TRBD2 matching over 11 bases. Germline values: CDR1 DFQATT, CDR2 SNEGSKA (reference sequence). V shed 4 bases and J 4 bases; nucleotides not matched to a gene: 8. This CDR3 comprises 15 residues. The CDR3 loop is CSAKLASGGRETQYF. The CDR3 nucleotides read TGCAGTGCTAAACTCGCTAGCGGGGGGCGAGAGACCCAGTACTTC.

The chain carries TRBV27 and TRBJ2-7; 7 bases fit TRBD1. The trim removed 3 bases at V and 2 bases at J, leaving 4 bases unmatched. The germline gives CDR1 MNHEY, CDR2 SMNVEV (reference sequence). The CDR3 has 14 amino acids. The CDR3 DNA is TGTGCCAGCAGTTTCAAAGGGACAGCCTACGAGCAGTACTTC. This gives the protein CASSFKGTAYEQYF.

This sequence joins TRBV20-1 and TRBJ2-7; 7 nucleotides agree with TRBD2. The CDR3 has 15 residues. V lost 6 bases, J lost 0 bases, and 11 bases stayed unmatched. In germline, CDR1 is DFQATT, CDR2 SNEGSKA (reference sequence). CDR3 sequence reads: CSALEARGSSYEQYF. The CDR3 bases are TGCAGTGCCCTGGAGGCGCGGGGGTCCTCCTACGAGCAGTACTTC.

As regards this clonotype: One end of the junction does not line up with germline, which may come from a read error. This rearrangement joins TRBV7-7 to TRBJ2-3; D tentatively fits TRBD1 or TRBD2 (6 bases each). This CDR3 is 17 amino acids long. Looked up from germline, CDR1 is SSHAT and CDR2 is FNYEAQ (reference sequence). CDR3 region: CASSLGYGGESTDTQYF. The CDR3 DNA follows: TGTGCTAGCAGCTTAGGGTACGGGGGCGAGAGCACGGATACGCAGTATTTT.

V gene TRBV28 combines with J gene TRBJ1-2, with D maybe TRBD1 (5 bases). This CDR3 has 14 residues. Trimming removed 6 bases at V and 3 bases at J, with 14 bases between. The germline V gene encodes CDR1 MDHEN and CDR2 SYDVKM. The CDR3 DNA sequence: TGTGCCAGCAGCTTGGGGCAGGGACACTATGGCTACACCTTC. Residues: CASSLGQGHYGYTF.

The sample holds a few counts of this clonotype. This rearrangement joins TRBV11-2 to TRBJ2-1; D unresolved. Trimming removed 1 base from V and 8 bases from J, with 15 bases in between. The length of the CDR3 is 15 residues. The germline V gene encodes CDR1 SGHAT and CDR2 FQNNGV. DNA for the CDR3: TGTGCCAGCAGCTTAGCAGTCGCATCTCTACATGAGCAGTTCTTC. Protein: CASSLAVASLHEQFF.

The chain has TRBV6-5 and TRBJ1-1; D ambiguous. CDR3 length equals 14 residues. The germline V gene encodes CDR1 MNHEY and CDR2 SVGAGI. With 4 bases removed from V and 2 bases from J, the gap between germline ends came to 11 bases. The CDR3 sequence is CASSFRKFNTEAFF. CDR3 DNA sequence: TGTGCCAGCAGTTTCCGAAAGTTTAACACTGAAGCTTTCTTT.

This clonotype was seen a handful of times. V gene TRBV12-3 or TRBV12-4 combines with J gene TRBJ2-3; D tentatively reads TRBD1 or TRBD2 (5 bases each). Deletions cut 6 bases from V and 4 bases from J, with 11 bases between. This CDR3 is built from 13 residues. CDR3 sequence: CASSPLGPDTQYF. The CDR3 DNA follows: TGTGCCAGCAGCCCCCTGGGACCAGATACGCAGTATTTT.

CDR3 protein: CASSAQGRGEQYF. In DNA, the CDR3 is TGTGCCAGCAGTGCACAGGGACGGGGCGAGCAGTACTTC. V gene TRBV28 combines with J gene TRBJ2-5; TRBD1 is a possible D gene (6 bases). The DNA matches TRBJ2-7 better at its end, which makes the J call doubtful. The CDR3 length is 13 residues. Germline CDR1 is MDHEN and CDR2 is SYDVKM.

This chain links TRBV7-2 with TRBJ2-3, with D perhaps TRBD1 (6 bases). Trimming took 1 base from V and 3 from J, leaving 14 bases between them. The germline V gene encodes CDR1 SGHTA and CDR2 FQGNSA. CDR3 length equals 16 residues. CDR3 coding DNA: TGTGCCAGCAGCTTAGGCCCCAGGGGTGCAACAGATACGCAGTATTTT. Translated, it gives CASSLGPRGATDTQYF. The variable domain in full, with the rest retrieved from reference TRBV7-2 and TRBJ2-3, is GAGVSQSPSNKVTEKGKDVELRCDPISGHTALYWYRQSLGQGLEFLIYFQGNSAPDKSGLPSDRFSAERTGGSVSTLTIQRTQQEDSAVYLCASSLGPRGATDTQYFGPGTRLTVL.

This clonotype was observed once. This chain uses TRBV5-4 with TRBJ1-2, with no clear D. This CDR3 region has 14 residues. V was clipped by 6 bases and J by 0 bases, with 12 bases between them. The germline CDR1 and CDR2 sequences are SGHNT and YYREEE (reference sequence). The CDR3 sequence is CASTLDGSNYGYTF. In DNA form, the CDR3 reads TGTGCCAGCACCCTGGACGGTTCTAACTATGGCTACACCTTC.

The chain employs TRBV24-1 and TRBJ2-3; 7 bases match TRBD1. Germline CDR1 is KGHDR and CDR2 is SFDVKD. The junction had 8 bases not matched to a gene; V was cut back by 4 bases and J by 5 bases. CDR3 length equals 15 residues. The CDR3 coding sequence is TGTGCCACCAGTGACCTACAGGGGTCGGGAGATACGCAGTATTTT. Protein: CATSDLQGSGDTQYF.

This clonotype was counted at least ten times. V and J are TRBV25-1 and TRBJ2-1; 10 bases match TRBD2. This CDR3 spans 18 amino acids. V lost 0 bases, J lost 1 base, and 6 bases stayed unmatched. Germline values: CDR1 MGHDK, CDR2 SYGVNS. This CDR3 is CASSEYGSSGGSYNEQFF. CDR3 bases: TGTGCCAGCAGTGAATATGGAAGTAGCGGGGGGTCCTACAATGAGCAGTTCTTC.

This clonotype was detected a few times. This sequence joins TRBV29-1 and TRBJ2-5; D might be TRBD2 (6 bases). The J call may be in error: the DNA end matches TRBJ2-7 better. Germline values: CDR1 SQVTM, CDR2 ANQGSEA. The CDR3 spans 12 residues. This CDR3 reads CSVASTGSEQYF. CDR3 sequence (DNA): TGCAGCGTTGCCAGCACCGGGAGCGAGCAGTACTTC.

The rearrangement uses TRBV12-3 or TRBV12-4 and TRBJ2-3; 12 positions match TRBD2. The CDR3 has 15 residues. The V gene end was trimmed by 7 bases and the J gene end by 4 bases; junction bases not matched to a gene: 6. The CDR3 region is CASNIRTSGADTQYF. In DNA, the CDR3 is TGTGCCAGCAACATAAGGACTAGCGGGGCAGATACGCAGTATTTT.

The CDR3 spells CSVEIEGGGGDYGYTF. In DNA form, the CDR3 reads TGCAGCGTTGAAATTGAGGGGGGAGGCGGTGACTATGGCTACACCTTC. The chain links TRBV29-1 to TRBJ1-2, with D possibly TRBD1 on 6 matching bases. Trimming removed 2 bases from V and 3 bases from J, with 19 bases in between. The V gene's germline CDR1 is SQVTM and CDR2 ANQGSEA. The CDR3 is made up of 16 amino acids.

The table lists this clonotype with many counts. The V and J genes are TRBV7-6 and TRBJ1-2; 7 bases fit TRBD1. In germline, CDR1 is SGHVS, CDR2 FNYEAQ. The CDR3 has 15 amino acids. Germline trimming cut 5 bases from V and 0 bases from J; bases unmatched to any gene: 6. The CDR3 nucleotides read TGTGCCAGCAGCCCAAGGACAGGACCTAACTATGGCTACACCTTC. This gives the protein CASSPRTGPNYGYTF.

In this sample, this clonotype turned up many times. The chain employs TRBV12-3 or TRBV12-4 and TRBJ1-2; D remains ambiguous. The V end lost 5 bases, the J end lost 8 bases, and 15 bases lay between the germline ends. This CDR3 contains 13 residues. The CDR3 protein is CASSPPPLRGYTF. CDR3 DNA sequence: TGTGCCAGCAGTCCCCCCCCCCTACGAGGCTACACCTTC.

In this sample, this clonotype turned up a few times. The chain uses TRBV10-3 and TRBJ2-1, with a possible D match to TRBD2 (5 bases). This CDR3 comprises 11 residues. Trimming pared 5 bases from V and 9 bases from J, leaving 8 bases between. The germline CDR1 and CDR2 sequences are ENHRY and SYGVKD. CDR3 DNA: TGTGCCATCAGTCTTGGGAGTGAGCAGTTCTTC. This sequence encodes CAISLGSEQFF.

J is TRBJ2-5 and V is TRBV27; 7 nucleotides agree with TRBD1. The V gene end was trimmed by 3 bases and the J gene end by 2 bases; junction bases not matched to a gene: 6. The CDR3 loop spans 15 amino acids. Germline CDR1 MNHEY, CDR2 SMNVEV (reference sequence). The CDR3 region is CASSLKPGQQETQYF. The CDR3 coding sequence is TGTGCCAGCAGTTTGAAACCGGGACAGCAAGAGACCCAGTACTTC.

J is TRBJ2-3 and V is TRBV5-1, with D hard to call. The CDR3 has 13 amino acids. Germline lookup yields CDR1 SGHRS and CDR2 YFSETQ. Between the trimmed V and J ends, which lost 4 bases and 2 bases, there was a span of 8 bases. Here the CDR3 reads CASSDGVTDTQYF. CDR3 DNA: TGCGCCAGCAGCGACGGCGTCACAGATACGCAGTATTTT.

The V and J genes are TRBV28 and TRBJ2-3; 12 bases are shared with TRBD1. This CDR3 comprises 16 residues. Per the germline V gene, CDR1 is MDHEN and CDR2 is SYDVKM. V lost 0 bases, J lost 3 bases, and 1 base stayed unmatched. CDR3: CASSLWGQGATDTQYF. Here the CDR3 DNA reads TGTGCCAGCAGTTTATGGGGACAGGGGGCGACAGATACGCAGTATTTT.

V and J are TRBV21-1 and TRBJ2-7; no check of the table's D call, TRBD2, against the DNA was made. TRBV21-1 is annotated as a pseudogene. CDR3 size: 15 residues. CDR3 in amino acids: CASTQLAGVYNEQYF. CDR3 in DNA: TGTGCCAGCACCCAACTAGCGGGGGTATACAATGAGCAGTACTTC.

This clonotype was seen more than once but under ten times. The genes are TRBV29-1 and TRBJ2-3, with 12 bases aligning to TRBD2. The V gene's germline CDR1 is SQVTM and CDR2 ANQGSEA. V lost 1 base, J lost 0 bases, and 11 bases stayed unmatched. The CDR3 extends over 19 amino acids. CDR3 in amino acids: CSVEAAPSGRELSTDTQYF. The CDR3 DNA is TGCAGCGTTGAAGCCGCCCCTAGCGGGAGGGAGCTTAGCACAGATACGCAGTATTTT.

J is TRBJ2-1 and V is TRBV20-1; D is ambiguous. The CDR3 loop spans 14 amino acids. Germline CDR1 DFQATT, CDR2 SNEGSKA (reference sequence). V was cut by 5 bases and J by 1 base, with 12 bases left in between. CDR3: CSAPKARSYNEQFF. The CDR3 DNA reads TGCAGTGCTCCGAAGGCCAGGTCCTACAATGAGCAGTTCTTC.